Reported below is one T cell receptor beta chain. The record originates from a study of immune evolution from preneoplasia to lung adenocarcinoma. Germline loops: CDR1 MNHNS, CDR2 SASEGT. The CDR3 is made up of 13 amino acids. Trimming stripped 3 bases from V and 16 bases from J, with 18 bases between. Repertoires were generated with immunoSEQ multiplex PCR, while TCRdb's copy carries only in-frame clones and drops some. The sample consists of approximately 10,000 clones, 77% of them appearing once. Between about 2014 and 2018, patients underwent resection in Japan or China. V usage is TRBV6-1 and J usage is TRBJ1-4; D is perhaps TRBD1 (6 bases). Sequenced material: FFPE lung adenocarcinoma in situ tissue. The TCR originated in a person aged 55-79 years with lung adenocarcinoma. The CDR3 DNA reads as TGTGCCAGCAGTGACCCGAGAGGGGGGATGGGGTTTTTT. It is translated as CASSDPRGGMGFF.